This T cell receptor (beta chain) comes out of a study of beta chain features in type 1 diabetes. Study as a whole: Across every sample, around 110,000,000 sorted cells were examined in total.

Sorting that relied on CD45RO/CCR7/CD25/CD127/CD95/CD27 yielded CD4+ naive, central memory, regulatory and stem cell-like memory cells. A few counts support this clone. Its antigen is undetermined. The whole isolated RNA underwent reverse transcription, so sequencing captured expressed TCRB transcripts. The repertoire was sequenced with immunoSEQ multiplex PCR; TCRdb's copy has only in-frame clones and lacks some. The sample shows hundreds of thousands of clones, around 65% of them seen only once. Study results and limitations: When VDJ junctions were examined, type 1 diabetes patients showed fewer insertions and more deletions.

Germline-derived CDR1 and CDR2 are SGHRS and YFSETQ. The germline V and J ends were trimmed by 3 bases and 0 bases, with 13 bases remaining between them. This CDR3 is built from 16 residues. Input material: naive CD4+ T cells from blood. The clonotype originates from a man aged 30 to 39 in good health. V and J are TRBV5-1 and TRBJ2-1, with D possibly matching TRBD2 (6 bases). CDR3 region: CASSSLGGSSYNEQFF. The CDR3 nucleotides read TGCGCCAGCAGCTCCCTGGGGGGAAGCTCCTACAATGAGCAGTTCTTC.